A single sample gave rise to the 11 T cell receptor beta chains below, sequenced in a study of blood T cell repertoires in COVID-19. Generated by immunoSEQ multiplex PCR, the TCRdb table keeps only in-frame clones and is missing some. Seen here are about 250,000 clones, roughly 89% observed once, and the top ten hold 0.75% to 0.9%. The specimen was peripheral blood. The receptor set was obtained from a man under 40 with acute or convalescent COVID-19.

This chain joins TRBV28 and TRBJ1-2; 9 nucleotides agree with TRBD1. Trimming took 4 bases from V and 9 from J; bases not matched to a gene: 12. The CDR3 length is 15 residues. CDR1 and CDR2 from the germline V gene are MDHEN and SYDVKM. CDR3 protein: CASSSQGAQLARYTF. For the CDR3, the DNA is TGTGCCAGCAGTTCACAGGGGGCGCAACTGGCTCGCTACACCTTC.

The chain joins TRBV2 to TRBJ2-1, with TRBD2 identical over 8 bases. CDR3 length: 15 residues. Germline trimming cut 7 bases from V and 7 bases from J; bases unmatched to any gene: 12. CDR1 SNHLY and CDR2 FYNNEI come from the germline V gene. CDR3 sequence: CASNPGGGPTNEQFF. Here the CDR3 DNA reads TGTGCCAGCAACCCCGGGGGGGGACCCACGAATGAGCAGTTCTTC.

The rearrangement joins TRBV29-1 to TRBJ1-2; D may be TRBD1 (6 bases). This CDR3 is built from 14 residues. Germline assignment: CDR1 SQVTM and CDR2 ANQGSEA. V was clipped by 1 base and J by 4 bases, with 13 bases between them. The CDR3 here is CSVEVEVTGYGYTF. DNA of the CDR3: TGCAGCGTTGAAGTCGAGGTGACAGGCTATGGCTACACCTTC.

V usage is TRBV28 and J usage is TRBJ1-1; D ambiguous. Looked up from germline, CDR1 is MDHEN and CDR2 is SYDVKM. This CDR3 is 15 amino acids long. V shed 6 bases and J shed 6 bases, with 20 bases lying between them. The CDR3 spells CASRGLSEGVAEAFF. In DNA, the CDR3 is TGTGCCAGCAGGGGGTTATCCGAGGGCGTGGCTGAAGCTTTCTTT.

This chain uses TRBV12-3 or TRBV12-4 with TRBJ2-7; maybe TRBD1 (6 bases). V shed 8 bases and J shed 2 bases, with 13 bases lying between them. The CDR3 length is 13 residues. The CDR3 loop is CASRPGQAYEQYF. The CDR3 nucleotides read TGTGCCAGCCGACCGGGACAAGCCTACGAGCAGTACTTC.

The chain is built from TRBV5-1 and TRBJ2-3, with 7 nucleotides matching TRBD2. J lost 6 bases, V lost 4 bases, and 29 bases had no gene match. Germline V gene data show CDR1 as SGHRS and CDR2 as YFSETQ. This CDR3 contains 21 residues. CDR3 residues: CASSLRDLAATRRPTWDTQYF. In nucleotides, the CDR3 is TGCGCCAGCAGCCTCCGGGACCTAGCGGCGACTCGCCGCCCGACGTGGGATACGCAGTATTTT.

The J gene is TRBJ2-7, the V gene TRBV24-1; 11 bases are shared with TRBD1. CDR1 KGHDR and CDR2 SFDVKD come from the germline V gene. The CDR3 contains 14 residues. V was pared by 7 bases and J by 6 bases, with 7 bases of the junction left unmatched. The CDR3 coding sequence is TGTGCCACCAGCGACGGACAGGGGGCGGGCGAGCAGTACTTC. Residues: CATSDGQGAGEQYF.

The chain couples TRBV28 to TRBJ2-1; D unclear. Germline lookup yields CDR1 MDHEN and CDR2 SYDVKM. The CDR3 spans 14 residues. The ends were cut back, 2 bases at V and 6 bases at J, with 11 bases in the middle. In DNA form, the CDR3 reads TGTGCCAGCAGTTTAAGTAGCTTCGGCAATGAGCAGTTCTTC. Protein: CASSLSSFGNEQFF.

The V gene is TRBV28, the J gene TRBJ2-7, with D possibly TRBD2 on 6 matching bases. CDR1 MDHEN and CDR2 SYDVKM come from the germline V gene. The CDR3 is 18 amino acids. V gave up 2 bases and J gave up 0 bases, with 20 bases separating them. In DNA, the CDR3 is TGTGCCAGCAGTTTACGTAGGGGACGGCGGGGAAGCTCCTACGAGCAGTACTTC. Its protein product is CASSLRRGRRGSSYEQYF.

The J gene is TRBJ1-5, the V gene TRBV28; D not certain. Germline CDR1 reads MDHEN; CDR2 reads SYDVKM. The V end was cut by 5 bases, the J end by 5 bases, with 13 bases between. The CDR3 contains 14 residues. CDR3 nucleotides: TGTGCCAGCAGTCACGAGAGGGATTATCAGCCCCAGCATTTT. Amino acids: CASSHERDYQPQHF.

The gene calls are TRBV4-2 and TRBJ2-1; TRBD2 agrees at 10 bases. V was pared by 2 bases and J by 8 bases, with 6 bases of the junction left unmatched. There are 15 residues in the CDR3. Germline-derived CDR1 and CDR2 are LGHNA and YNFKEQ. DNA of the CDR3: TGTGCCAGCAGCCAACCTAGCGGGAGTAGCCATGAGCAGTTCTTC. Amino acid sequence: CASSQPSGSSHEQFF.